This TCR beta chain was captured in a study of blood T cell repertoires in COVID-19. The protocol was immunoSEQ multiplex PCR, while the TCRdb copy is restricted to in-frame clones and leaves out a portion. Here the sample spans 250,000 to 300,000 clones, 85% to 90% being singletons. CDR1 and CDR2 (germline): SGHNT, YYREEE (reference sequence). Trimming took off 6 bases at V and 4 bases at J, with 13 bases between the two ends. CDR3 length: 13 amino acids. The clonotype originates from a woman aged 25 to 45 with COVID-19, enrolled during active disease. The chain couples TRBV5-4 to TRBJ1-2; D gene uncertain. What was sequenced was peripheral blood. The chain's CDR3 is CASTVRLAYGYTF. CDR3 in DNA: TGTGCCAGCACCGTACGTCTGGCCTATGGCTACACCTTC.